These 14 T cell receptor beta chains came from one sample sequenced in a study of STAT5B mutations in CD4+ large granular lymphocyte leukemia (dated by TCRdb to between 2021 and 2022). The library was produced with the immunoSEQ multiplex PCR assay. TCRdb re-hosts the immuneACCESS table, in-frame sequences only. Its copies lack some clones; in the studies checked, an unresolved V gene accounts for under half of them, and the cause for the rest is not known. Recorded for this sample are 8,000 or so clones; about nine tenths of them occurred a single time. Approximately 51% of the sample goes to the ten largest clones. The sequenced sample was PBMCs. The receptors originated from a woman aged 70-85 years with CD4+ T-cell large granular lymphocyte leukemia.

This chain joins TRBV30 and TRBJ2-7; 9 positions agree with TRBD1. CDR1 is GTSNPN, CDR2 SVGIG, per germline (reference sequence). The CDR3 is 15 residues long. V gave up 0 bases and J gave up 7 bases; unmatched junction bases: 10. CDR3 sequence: CAWSVQNRGRQEQYF. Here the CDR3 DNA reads TGTGCCTGGAGTGTACAAAACAGGGGGCGGCAGGAGCAGTACTTC.

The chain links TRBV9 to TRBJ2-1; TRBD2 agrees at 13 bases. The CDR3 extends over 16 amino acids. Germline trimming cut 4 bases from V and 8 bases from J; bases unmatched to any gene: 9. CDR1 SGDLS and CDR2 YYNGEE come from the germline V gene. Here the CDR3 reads CASSIGTSGAWDEQFF. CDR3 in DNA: TGTGCCAGCAGCATCGGGACTAGCGGGGCCTGGGATGAGCAGTTCTTC.

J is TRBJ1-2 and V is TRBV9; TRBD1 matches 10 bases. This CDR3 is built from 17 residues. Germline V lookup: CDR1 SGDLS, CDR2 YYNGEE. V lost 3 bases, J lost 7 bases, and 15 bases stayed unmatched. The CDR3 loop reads CASSARERQGAVGGYTF. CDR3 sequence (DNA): TGTGCCAGCAGCGCCCGAGAACGACAGGGGGCGGTTGGTGGCTACACCTTC.

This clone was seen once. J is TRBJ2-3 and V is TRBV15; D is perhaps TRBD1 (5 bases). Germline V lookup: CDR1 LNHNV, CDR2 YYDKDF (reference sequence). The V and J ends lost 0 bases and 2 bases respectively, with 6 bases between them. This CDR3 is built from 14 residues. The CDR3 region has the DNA TGTGCCACCAGCAGAGAGACAGACACAGATACGCAGTATTTT. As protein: CATSRETDTDTQYF.

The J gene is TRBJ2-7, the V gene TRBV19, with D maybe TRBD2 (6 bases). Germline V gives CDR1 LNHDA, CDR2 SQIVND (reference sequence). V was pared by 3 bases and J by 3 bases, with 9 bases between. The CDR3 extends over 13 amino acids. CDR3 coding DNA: TGTGCCAGTAGTATCTCAGCGGGCTACGAGCAGTACTTC. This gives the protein CASSISAGYEQYF. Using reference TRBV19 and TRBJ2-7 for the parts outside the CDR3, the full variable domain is DGGITQSPKYLFRKEGQNVTLSCEQNLNHDAMYWYRQDPGQGLRLIYYSQIVNDFQKGDIAEGYSVSREKKESFPLTVTSAQKNPTAFYLCASSISAGYEQYFGPGTRLTVT.

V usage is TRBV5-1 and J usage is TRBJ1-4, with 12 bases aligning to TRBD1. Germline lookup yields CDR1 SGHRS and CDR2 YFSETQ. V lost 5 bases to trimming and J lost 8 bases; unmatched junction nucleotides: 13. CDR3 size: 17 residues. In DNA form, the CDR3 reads TGCGCCAGCAGTTTTGCCCCGGGACAGGGGGCCGGGGAAAAACTGTTTTTT. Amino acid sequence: CASSFAPGQGAGEKLFF.

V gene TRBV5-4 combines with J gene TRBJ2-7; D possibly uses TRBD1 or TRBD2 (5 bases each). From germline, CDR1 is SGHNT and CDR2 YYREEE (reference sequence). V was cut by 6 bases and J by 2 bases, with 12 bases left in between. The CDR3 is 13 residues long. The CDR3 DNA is TGTGCCAGCAAAGGACTGGGGGCCTACGAGCAGTACTTC. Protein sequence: CASKGLGAYEQYF.

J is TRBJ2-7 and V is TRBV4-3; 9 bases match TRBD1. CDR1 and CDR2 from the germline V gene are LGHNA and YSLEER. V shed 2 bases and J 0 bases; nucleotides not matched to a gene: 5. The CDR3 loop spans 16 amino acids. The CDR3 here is CASSQTGTGLSYEQYF. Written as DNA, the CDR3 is TGCGCCAGCAGCCAAACCGGGACAGGGCTCTCCTACGAGCAGTACTTC.

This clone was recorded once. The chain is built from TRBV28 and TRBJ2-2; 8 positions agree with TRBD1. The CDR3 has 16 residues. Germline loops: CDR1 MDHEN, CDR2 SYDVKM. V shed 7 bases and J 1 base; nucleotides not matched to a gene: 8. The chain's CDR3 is CASNLPGQVNTGELFF. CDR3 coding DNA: TGTGCCAGCAACCTTCCGGGACAGGTGAACACCGGGGAGCTGTTTTTT.

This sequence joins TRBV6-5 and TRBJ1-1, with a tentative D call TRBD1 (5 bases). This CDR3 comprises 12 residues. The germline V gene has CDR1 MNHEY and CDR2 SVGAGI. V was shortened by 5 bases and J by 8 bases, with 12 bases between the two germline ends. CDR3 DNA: TGTGCCAGCAGTCAATCAGGGAGGGAAGCTTTCTTT. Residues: CASSQSGREAFF.

CDR3 sequence reads: CAISESLAGGGKTEAFF. The CDR3 region has the DNA TGTGCCATCAGTGAGTCCTTGGCAGGGGGAGGGAAGACTGAAGCTTTCTTT. The chain uses TRBV10-3 and TRBJ1-1, with 7 bases aligning to TRBD1. V shed 0 bases and J 5 bases; nucleotides not matched to a gene: 12. Germline V CDR1 and CDR2: ENHRY, SYGVKD. This CDR3 region has 17 residues.

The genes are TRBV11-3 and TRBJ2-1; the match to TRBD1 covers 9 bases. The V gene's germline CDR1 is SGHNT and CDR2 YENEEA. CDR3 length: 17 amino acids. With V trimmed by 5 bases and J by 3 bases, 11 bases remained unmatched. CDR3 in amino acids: CASSAMGWGQGYNEQFF. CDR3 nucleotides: TGTGCCAGCAGCGCCATGGGATGGGGACAGGGCTACAATGAGCAGTTCTTC.

The CDR3 sequence: CASSLRDRGYNEQFF. The CDR3 bases are TGTGCCAGCAGCCTCCGGGACAGGGGGTACAATGAGCAGTTCTTC. The V gene is TRBV7-8, the J gene TRBJ2-1; TRBD1 matches 11 bases. Germline loops: CDR1 SGHVS, CDR2 FQNEAQ. The CDR3 sequence is 15 residues long. V gave up 5 bases and J gave up 4 bases; unmatched junction bases: 4.

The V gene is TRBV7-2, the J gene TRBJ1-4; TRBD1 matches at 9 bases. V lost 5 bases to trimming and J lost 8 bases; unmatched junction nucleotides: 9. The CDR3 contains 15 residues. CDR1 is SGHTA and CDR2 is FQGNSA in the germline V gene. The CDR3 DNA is TGTGCCAGCAGCACCAGGACAGGGGCTGAGGAAAAACTGTTTTTT. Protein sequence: CASSTRTGAEEKLFF.